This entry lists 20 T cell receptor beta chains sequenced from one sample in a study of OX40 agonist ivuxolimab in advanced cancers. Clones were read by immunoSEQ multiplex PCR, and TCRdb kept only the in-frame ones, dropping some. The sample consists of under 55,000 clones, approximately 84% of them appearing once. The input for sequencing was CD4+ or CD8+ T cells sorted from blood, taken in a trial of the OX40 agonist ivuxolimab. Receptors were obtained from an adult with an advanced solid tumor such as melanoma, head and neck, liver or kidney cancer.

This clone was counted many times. CDR3: CASRTGQVYNQPQHF. In nucleotides, the CDR3 is TGTGCCAGCAGGACGGGACAGGTCTACAATCAGCCCCAGCATTTT. This sequence joins TRBV28 and TRBJ1-5; 8 bases are a match to TRBD1. CDR3 length equals 15 residues. The junction had 7 bases not matched to a gene; V was cut back by 6 bases and J by 3 bases. Germline CDR1 MDHEN, CDR2 SYDVKM.

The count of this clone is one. CDR3 sequence reads: CASSLAGGGYGYTF. In DNA form, the CDR3 reads TGTGCCAGCAGCTTAGCCGGGGGAGGCTATGGCTACACCTTC. This chain links TRBV7-8 with TRBJ1-2; possible D gene TRBD1, 5 bases. In germline, CDR1 is SGHVS, CDR2 FQNEAQ. The CDR3 runs to 14 residues. Trimming pared 0 bases from V and 4 bases from J, leaving 9 bases between.

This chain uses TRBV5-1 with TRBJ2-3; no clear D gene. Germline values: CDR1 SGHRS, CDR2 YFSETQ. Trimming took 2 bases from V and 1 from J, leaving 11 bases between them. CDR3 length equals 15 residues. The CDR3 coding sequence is TGCGCCAGCAGCTTCTACCCAGGAGGCACAGATACGCAGTATTTT. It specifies CASSFYPGGTDTQYF.

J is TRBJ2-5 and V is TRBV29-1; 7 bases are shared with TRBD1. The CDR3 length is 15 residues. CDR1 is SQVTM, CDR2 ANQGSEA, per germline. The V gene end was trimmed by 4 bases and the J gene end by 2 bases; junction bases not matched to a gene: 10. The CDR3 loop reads CSVATWDSLQETQYF. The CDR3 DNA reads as TGCAGCGTTGCGACCTGGGACAGCCTTCAAGAGACCCAGTACTTC. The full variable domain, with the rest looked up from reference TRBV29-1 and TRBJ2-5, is SAVISQKPSRDICQRGTSLTIQCQVDSQVTMMFWYRQQPGQSLTLIATANQGSEATYESGFVIDKFPISRPNLTFSTLTVSNMSPEDSSIYLCSVATWDSLQETQYFGPGTRLLVL.

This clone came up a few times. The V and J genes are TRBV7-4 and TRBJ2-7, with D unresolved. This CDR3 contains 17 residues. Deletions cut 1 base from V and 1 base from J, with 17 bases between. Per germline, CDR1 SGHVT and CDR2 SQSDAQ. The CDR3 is CASSLEVRPTESYEQYF. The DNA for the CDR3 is TGTGCCAGCAGCTTAGAGGTTAGGCCTACAGAGTCCTACGAGCAGTACTTC.

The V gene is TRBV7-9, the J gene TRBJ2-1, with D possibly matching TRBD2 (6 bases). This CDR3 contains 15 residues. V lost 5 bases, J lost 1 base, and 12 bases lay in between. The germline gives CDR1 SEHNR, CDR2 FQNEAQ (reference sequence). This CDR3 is CASSPRDLSYNEQFF. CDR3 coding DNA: TGTGCCAGCAGCCCCCGGGACTTGTCCTACAATGAGCAGTTCTTC.

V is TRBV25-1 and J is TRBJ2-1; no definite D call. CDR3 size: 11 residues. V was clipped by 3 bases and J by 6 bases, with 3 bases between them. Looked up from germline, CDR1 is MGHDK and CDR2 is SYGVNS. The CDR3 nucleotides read TGTGCCAGCAGTGACGGCAATGAGCAGTTCTTC. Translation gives CASSDGNEQFF.

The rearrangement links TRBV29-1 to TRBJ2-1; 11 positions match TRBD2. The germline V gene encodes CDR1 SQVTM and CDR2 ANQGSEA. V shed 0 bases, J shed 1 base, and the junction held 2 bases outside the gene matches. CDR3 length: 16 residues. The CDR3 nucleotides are TGCAGCGTTGAAGATCTAGCGGGGGGATCCTACAATGAGCAGTTCTTC. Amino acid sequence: CSVEDLAGGSYNEQFF.

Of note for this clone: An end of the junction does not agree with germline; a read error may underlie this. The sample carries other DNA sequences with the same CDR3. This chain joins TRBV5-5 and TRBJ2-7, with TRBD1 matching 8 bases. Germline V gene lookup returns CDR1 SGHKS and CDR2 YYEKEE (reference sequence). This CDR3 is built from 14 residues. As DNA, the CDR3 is TGTGCCAGCAGCCGTTTTACGACAGGGGACGAACAGTACTTC. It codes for CASSRFTTGDEQYF.

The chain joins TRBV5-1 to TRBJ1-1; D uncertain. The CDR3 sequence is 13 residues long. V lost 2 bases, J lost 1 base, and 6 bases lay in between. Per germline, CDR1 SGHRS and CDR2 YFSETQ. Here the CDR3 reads CASSFLQNTEAFF. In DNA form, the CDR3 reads TGCGCCAGCAGCTTCCTACAGAACACTGAAGCTTTCTTT.

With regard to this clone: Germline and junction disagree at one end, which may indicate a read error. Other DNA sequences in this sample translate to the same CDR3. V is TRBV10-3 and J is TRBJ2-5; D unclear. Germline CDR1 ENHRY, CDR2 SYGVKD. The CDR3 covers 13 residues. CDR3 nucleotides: TGCGCCATCAGTGAAAGAACAGACGAGAGCCAGTACTTC. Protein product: CAISERTDESQYF.

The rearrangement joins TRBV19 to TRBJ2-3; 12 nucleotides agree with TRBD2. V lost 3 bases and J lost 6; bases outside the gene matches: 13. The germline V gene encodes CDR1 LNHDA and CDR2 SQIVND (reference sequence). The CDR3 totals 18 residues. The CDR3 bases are TGTGCCAGTAGTATTGGTCTAGCGGGGGGGAGCGGGGAGGATACGCAGTATTTT. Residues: CASSIGLAGGSGEDTQYF.

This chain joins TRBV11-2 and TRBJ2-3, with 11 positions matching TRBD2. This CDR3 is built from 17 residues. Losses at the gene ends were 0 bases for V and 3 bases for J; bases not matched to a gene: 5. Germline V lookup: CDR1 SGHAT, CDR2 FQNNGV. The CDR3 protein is CASSLDKLAGGTDTQYF. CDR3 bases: TGTGCCAGCAGCTTAGATAAGCTAGCGGGGGGTACAGATACGCAGTATTTT.

CDR3 sequence: CASSFRDRSYNEQFF. In nucleotides, the CDR3 is TGCGCCAGCAGCTTCCGGGACAGATCCTACAATGAGCAGTTCTTC. V is TRBV5-1 and J is TRBJ2-1; 7 nucleotides agree with TRBD1. The CDR3 extends over 15 amino acids. V lost 2 bases to trimming and J lost 1 base; unmatched junction nucleotides: 3. The germline gives CDR1 SGHRS, CDR2 YFSETQ. Supplemented by reference TRBV5-1 and TRBJ2-1, the full variable domain reads KAGVTQTPRYLIKTRGQQVTLSCSPISGHRSVSWYQQTPGQGLQFLFEYFSETQRNKGNFPGRFSGRQFSNSRSEMNVSTLELGDSALYLCASSFRDRSYNEQFFGPGTRLTVL.

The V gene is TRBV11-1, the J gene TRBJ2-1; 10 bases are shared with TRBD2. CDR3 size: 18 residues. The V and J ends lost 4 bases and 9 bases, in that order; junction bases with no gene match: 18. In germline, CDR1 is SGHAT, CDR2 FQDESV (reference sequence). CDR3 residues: CASSSPWGTSAPGGEQFF. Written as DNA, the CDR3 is TGTGCCAGCAGCTCCCCCTGGGGGACTAGCGCCCCCGGGGGTGAGCAGTTCTTC.

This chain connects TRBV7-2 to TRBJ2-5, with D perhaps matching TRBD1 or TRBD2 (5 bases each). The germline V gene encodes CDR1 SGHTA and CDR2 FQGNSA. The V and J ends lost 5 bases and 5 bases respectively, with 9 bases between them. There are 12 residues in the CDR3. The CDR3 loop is CASSPWGETQYF. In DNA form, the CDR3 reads TGTGCCAGCAGCCCTTGGGGGGAGACCCAGTACTTC.

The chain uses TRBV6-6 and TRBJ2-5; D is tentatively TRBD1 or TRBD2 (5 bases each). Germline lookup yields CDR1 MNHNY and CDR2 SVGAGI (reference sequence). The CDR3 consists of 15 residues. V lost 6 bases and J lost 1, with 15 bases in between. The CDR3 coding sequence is TGTGCCAGCAGGGCTCGGGACGAGGGCCAAGAGACCCAGTACTTC. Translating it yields CASRARDEGQETQYF.

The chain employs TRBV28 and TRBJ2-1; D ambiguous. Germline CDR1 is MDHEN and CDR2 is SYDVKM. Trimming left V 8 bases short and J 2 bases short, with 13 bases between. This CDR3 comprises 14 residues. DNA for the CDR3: TGTGCCAGCCGTCTCGACTCAACCTACAATGAGCAGTTCTTC. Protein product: CASRLDSTYNEQFF.

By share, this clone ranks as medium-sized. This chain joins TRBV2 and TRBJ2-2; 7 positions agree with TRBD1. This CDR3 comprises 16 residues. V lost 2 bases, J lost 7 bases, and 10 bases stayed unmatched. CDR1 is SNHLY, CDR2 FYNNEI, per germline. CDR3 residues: CASSERSRGLSGELFF. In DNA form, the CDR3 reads TGTGCCAGCAGTGAAAGGTCAAGGGGGCTAAGCGGGGAGCTGTTTTTT.

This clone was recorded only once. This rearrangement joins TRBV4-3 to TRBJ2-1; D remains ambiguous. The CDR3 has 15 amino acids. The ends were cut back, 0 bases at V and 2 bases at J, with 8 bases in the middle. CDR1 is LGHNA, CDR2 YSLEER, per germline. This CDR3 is CASSQDELAYNEQFF. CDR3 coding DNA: TGCGCCAGCAGCCAAGATGAATTAGCCTACAATGAGCAGTTCTTC.